Listed here is a single TCR beta chain. Its cognate antigen is unknown. The sample is drawn from a study of T cell therapy after organ transplantation. Study overall: T cells were expanded 2 to 3 weeks with 30 CMV class I/II epitopes. Findings of the study overall: Reconstitution after therapy seemingly combined transferred and product-undetected endogenous clonotypes. Confounding by concurrent antirejection or antiviral medications was not assessed. Nonresponder repertoires showed strong pretherapy expansions, barely changing post-therapy.

TCRdb keeps only in-frame clones here, not all; method: immunoSEQ multiplex PCR. The table lists about 50,000 clones, about 94% of them singletons. Per the germline V gene, CDR1 is LNHDA and CDR2 is SQIVND (reference sequence). The CDR3 has 14 residues. Trimming took 6 bases from V and 0 from J, leaving 11 bases between them. The chain carries TRBV19 and TRBJ1-1, with D uncertain. The sample in question was CD8+ T cells from blood, obtained before autologous CMV-specific T cell therapy. The sequence was collected from a human patient who had received a solid organ transplant and had CMV disease. The CDR3: CASRSREVNTEAFF. DNA of the CDR3: TGTGCCAGTAGATCTCGGGAGGTGAACACTGAAGCTTTCTTT.